This TCR beta chain was obtained from a study of human T cells and chemical hapten exposure. Study overall: On roughly 2 cm by roughly 2 cm of upper inner arm skin, sensitization was performed with 2% DPC. The scalp of each patient received a weekly diphenylcyclopropenone dose for the full approximately 24-week study. Study-wide findings and caveats: Large CDR3 similarity clusters arose significantly more often from expanded TCRs than from controls.

J was trimmed by 4 bases and V by 3 bases; bases with no gene match: 1. The CDR3 totals 13 residues. Germline assignment: CDR1 SQVTM and CDR2 ANQGSEA. Time point given: patch test 3, about 24 weeks after DPC sensitization. Treatment noted: therapeutic diphenylcyclopropenone sensitization with weekly scalp DPC. This clonotype has only a few counts. What it binds is unknown. MiXCR, applied by TCRdb to the RACE reads, yields one record per CDR3 protein. The table has roughly 84,000 distinct CDR3 sequences, approximately 10% seen once. Sequences were derived from whole blood, sampled in connection with sensitization to the hapten diphenylcyclopropenone (DPC). This sequence joins TRBV29-1 and TRBJ2-1; 9 positions match TRBD2. The source of this sequence is a woman aged 45 to 65 with alopecia areata. Some clones in this sample may be carry-over from other donors' samples. The DNA for the CDR3 is TGCAGCGTTGAGGCGGGAGGGTACAATGAGCAGTTCTTC. It is translated as CSVEAGGYNEQFF.